These 26 T cell receptor beta chains originate from one sample sequenced in a study of blood T cells in healthy people across ages. Primed by a sample-barcoded 5' primer and a J-beta primer mix, a second PCR proceeded for about 6 to 11 cycles. TCRdb fed the 5' RACE reads into MiXCR, producing one record per CDR3 protein. The sample holds under 950,000 distinct CDR3 sequences, 20% to 25% seen once. The sequencing sample was made of blood. These receptors were taken from a man aged 65 to 79 in good health.

At least ten counts were recorded for this clonotype. The genes are TRBV5-1 and TRBJ2-1; a weak D match, TRBD1 (6 bases). Per the germline V gene, CDR1 is SGHRS and CDR2 is YFSETQ. The CDR3 runs to 15 residues. V gave up 6 bases and J gave up 0 bases, with 13 bases separating them. CDR3 in amino acids: CASTRTESSYNEQFF. The CDR3 nucleotides are TGCGCCAGCACCCGGACAGAGAGCTCCTACAATGAGCAGTTCTTC.

CDR3 DNA: TGTGCCAGCAGAGGGAACTTCCCGAACACCGGGGAGCTGTTTTTT. Protein: CASRGNFPNTGELFF. The chain employs TRBV27 and TRBJ2-2, with D unresolved. The germline CDR1 and CDR2 sequences are MNHEY and SMNVEV (reference sequence). V lost 6 bases to trimming and J lost 0 bases, with 11 bases between them. The CDR3 spans 15 residues.

This clonotype showed up just a few times. V and J are TRBV10-3 and TRBJ1-3; 7 bases are a match to TRBD1. CDR1 and CDR2 (germline): ENHRY, SYGVKD. V trimming: 5 bases; J trimming: 0 bases; junction bases outside the gene matches: 4. CDR3 size: 15 residues. The CDR3 loop is CAISPGTVSGNTIYF. The DNA of the CDR3 is TGTGCCATCAGTCCCGGGACAGTCTCTGGAAACACCATATATTTT.

Of note for this clonotype: A much larger clone differs by one base, so this may be a read error. CDR3 nucleotides: TGTGCCAGCAGTCGCCCCCTTCGAGTTACTGAAGTTTTCTTT. Amino acids: CASSRPLRVTEVFF. The gene calls are TRBV12-3 or TRBV12-4 and TRBJ1-1; no clear D. CDR3 length equals 14 residues.

To note about this clonotype: One junction end disagrees with the germline gene, perhaps due to a read error. This chain uses TRBV12-3 or TRBV12-4 with TRBJ2-3, with D possibly being TRBD2 (5 bases). This CDR3 contains 16 residues. The CDR3 coding sequence is TGTGCCAGCAGTTTTTACACGGGAAGAAGCACAGATGCGCAGTATTTT. It is translated as CASSFYTGRSTDAQYF.

In its sample, this clonotype was seen many times. The rearrangement uses TRBV20-1 and TRBJ2-2; a weak D match, TRBD2 (5 bases). V lost 3 bases, J lost 0 bases, and 8 bases lay in between. This CDR3 comprises 14 residues. CDR1 is DFQATT, CDR2 SNEGSKA, per germline (reference sequence). The CDR3 nucleotides are TGCAGTGCTAGCGGGGAAACGAACACCGGGGAGCTGTTTTTT. Translated: CSASGETNTGELFF.

V and J are TRBV21-1 and TRBJ1-2; the D call in the table, TRBD1, was not verified against the DNA. TRBV21-1 is noted as a pseudogene. This CDR3 contains 15 residues. CDR3 protein: CASSKKGLGGYGSTF. The CDR3 bases are TGTGCCAGCAGCAAAAAGGGTCTGGGCGGCTATGGCTCCACCTTC.

The chain links TRBV6-1 to TRBJ2-7; D call uncertain. Trimming stripped 2 bases from V and 3 bases from J, with 14 bases between. CDR1 MNHNS and CDR2 SASEGT come from the germline V gene. CDR3 length: 15 amino acids. CDR3 nucleotide sequence: TGTGCCAGCAGTGAATCTACAGTATCAATCTACGAGCAGTACTTC. Its protein product is CASSESTVSIYEQYF.

To note about this clonotype: It is likely a read error, because the conserved phenylalanine at the end of the CDR3 is missing. The chain carries TRBV5-1 and TRBJ1-4; no firm D call. Germline V gene lookup returns CDR1 SGHRS and CDR2 YFSETQ. This CDR3 region has 14 residues. Trimming took 1 base from V and 5 from J, leaving 9 bases between them. CDR3 in DNA: TGCGCCAGCAGCTTGTTGGTAGGGAATGAAAAACTGTTTCTT. Amino acids: CASSLLVGNEKLFL.

In the case of this clonotype: A read error may be the cause here, since a much bigger clone is one base away. The genes are TRBV20-1 and TRBJ2-5; D is uncertain. CDR1 DFQATT and CDR2 SNEGSKA come from the germline V gene (reference sequence). This CDR3 is built from 11 residues. The germline V and J ends were trimmed by 0 bases and 5 bases, with 4 bases remaining between them. The CDR3 nucleotides are TGCAGTGCTAGAGATGTGGAGACCCAGTACTTC. This gives the protein CSARDVETQYF.

In this sample, this clonotype turned up a few times. The chain carries TRBV5-5 and TRBJ2-1, with D possibly being TRBD1 or TRBD2 (5 bases each). CDR1 and CDR2 (germline): SGHKS, YYEKEE (reference sequence). The CDR3 consists of 15 residues. Trimming pared 6 bases from V and 0 bases from J, leaving 13 bases between. The CDR3 loop is CASNEGWVSYNEQFF. CDR3 sequence (DNA): TGTGCCAGCAACGAGGGGTGGGTCTCCTACAATGAGCAGTTCTTC. The full variable domain, completed using reference TRBV5-5 and TRBJ2-1, is DAGVTQSPTHLIKTRGQQVTLRCSPISGHKSVSWYQQVLGQGPQFIFQYYEKEERGRGNFPDRFSARQFPNYSSELNVNALLLGDSALYLCASNEGWVSYNEQFFGPGTRLTVL.

V usage is TRBV29-1 and J usage is TRBJ2-1; 8 bases match TRBD2. The CDR3 has 16 residues. Germline V CDR1 and CDR2: SQVTM, ANQGSEA. V was clipped by 0 bases and J by 7 bases; unmatched bases: 11. The CDR3 here is CSVEDHGLATGNEQFF. CDR3 DNA: TGCAGCGTTGAAGACCATGGACTAGCCACTGGGAATGAGCAGTTCTTC.

This rearrangement joins TRBV3-1 to TRBJ2-7; D is unresolved. Germline V gene lookup returns CDR1 LGHDT and CDR2 YNNKEL (reference sequence). V shed 0 bases and J shed 2 bases, with 20 bases lying between them. The CDR3 length is 18 residues. For the CDR3, the DNA is TGTGCCAGCAGCCAAGATCGACCTGCGTCGGCATCGGCCTACGAGCAGTACGTC. Its translation is CASSQDRPASASAYEQYV.

This sequence joins TRBV7-9 and TRBJ1-1; 8 bases line up with TRBD1. Unmatched junction bases numbered 8, after V lost 4 bases and J lost 4 bases. Germline loops: CDR1 SEHNR, CDR2 FQNEAQ (reference sequence). This CDR3 region has 15 residues. The DNA for the CDR3 is TGTGCCAGCAGCTACTGGACAGGGTTGGGCACTGAAGCTTTCTTT. This codes for CASSYWTGLGTEAFF.

This clonotype was seen a handful of times. J is TRBJ2-1 and V is TRBV5-1; TRBD1 matches at 10 bases. The CDR3 consists of 16 residues. Germline loops: CDR1 SGHRS, CDR2 YFSETQ. Unmatched junction bases numbered 8, after V lost 4 bases and J lost 4 bases. In nucleotides, the CDR3 is TGCGCCAGCAGCCGCGGGGGGACAGGGGAATACAATGAGCAGTTCTTC. Its protein product is CASSRGGTGEYNEQFF.

This clonotype was found a few times. CDR3 amino acids: CASSEGQVTEAFF. CDR3 DNA sequence: TGTGCCAGCAGCGAAGGACAGGTAACTGAAGCTTTCTTT. V usage is TRBV9 and J usage is TRBJ1-1; 7 nucleotides line up with TRBD1. Germline trimming cut 3 bases from V and 5 bases from J; bases unmatched to any gene: 4. The CDR3 is 13 amino acids. The germline gives CDR1 SGDLS, CDR2 YYNGEE.

This clonotype appeared many times. The rearrangement uses TRBV30 and TRBJ2-5; weak D call: TRBD2 (5 bases). Per the germline V gene, CDR1 is GTSNPN and CDR2 is SVGIG (reference sequence). The CDR3 has 14 amino acids. Between the trimmed V and J ends, which lost 2 bases and 1 base, there was a span of 11 bases. The CDR3 loop reads CAWSRRGSQETQYF. CDR3 nucleotides: TGTGCCTGGAGTAGAAGAGGGTCCCAAGAGACCCAGTACTTC. Using reference TRBV30 and TRBJ2-5 for the parts outside the CDR3, the full variable domain is SQTIHQWPATLVQPVGSPLSLECTVEGTSNPNLYWYRQAAGRGLQLLFYSVGIGQISSEVPQNLSASRPQDRQFILSSKKLLLSDSGFYLCAWSRRGSQETQYFGPGTRLLVL.

This clonotype was recorded at least ten times. This rearrangement joins TRBV20-1 to TRBJ2-7, with D possibly TRBD1 on 5 matching bases. The germline V gene encodes CDR1 DFQATT and CDR2 SNEGSKA (reference sequence). CDR3 length: 13 amino acids. V was trimmed by 7 bases and J by 9 bases, leaving 22 bases between them. The CDR3: CSGGRQNKKGQYF. DNA of the CDR3: TGCAGTGGGGGCCGACAAAACAAGAAGGGGCAGTACTTC.

This rearrangement joins TRBV5-4 to TRBJ2-1; 12 nucleotides line up with TRBD2. V shed 4 bases, J shed 4 bases, and the junction held 9 bases outside the gene matches. The V gene's germline CDR1 is SGHNT and CDR2 YYREEE (reference sequence). The CDR3 sequence is 17 residues long. The DNA for the CDR3 is TGTGCCAGCAGCCCTACTAGCGGGGGGACCATGTACAATGAGCAGTTCTTC. Translated: CASSPTSGGTMYNEQFF.

The chain has TRBV12-3 or TRBV12-4 and TRBJ2-5; 14 bases match TRBD2. V was clipped by 4 bases and J by 4 bases; unmatched bases: 2. The CDR3 is 15 residues long. The CDR3 DNA reads TGTGCCAGCAGTTGGACTAGCGGGGGGAGAGAGACCCAGTACTTC. Amino acids: CASSWTSGGRETQYF.

The chain links TRBV7-9 to TRBJ1-4; TRBD1 might be the D (5 bases). V was cut by 3 bases and J by 6 bases, with 11 bases left in between. Germline CDR1 is SEHNR and CDR2 is FQNEAQ (reference sequence). The CDR3 spans 14 residues. The CDR3 sequence is CASSFLGTDEKLFF. In DNA, the CDR3 is TGTGCCAGCAGCTTCTTAGGGACGGATGAAAAACTGTTTTTT.

This clonotype has a handful of counts. The J gene is TRBJ1-6, the V gene TRBV14; D gene ambiguous. Germline CDR1 and CDR2: SGHDN and FVKESK. This CDR3 has 13 residues. The ends were cut back, 2 bases at V and 9 bases at J, with 8 bases in the middle. CDR3 residues: CASSQQPSSPLHF. The CDR3 DNA is TGTGCCAGCAGCCAACAGCCGAGTTCACCCCTCCACTTT.

This clonotype was seen more than once but under ten times. The V gene is TRBV3-1, the J gene TRBJ2-1; D is unresolved. The DNA end is a closer match to TRBJ2-7, so the J assignment may be wrong. The CDR3 consists of 12 residues. The germline V gene encodes CDR1 LGHDT and CDR2 YNNKEL (reference sequence). CDR3 sequence: CASSRSSYKQYF. In DNA, the CDR3 is TGTGCCAGCAGCCGTTCCTCTTACAAGCAGTACTTC.

The rearrangement uses TRBV3-1 and TRBJ2-1, with TRBD2 matching 8 bases. The CDR3 is 15 residues long. Trimming at V came to 1 base and at J to 4 bases, leaving 3 bases not matched to a gene. Germline V gene sequence: CDR1 LGHDT, CDR2 YNNKEL (reference sequence). CDR3 in DNA: TGTGCCAGCAGCCAAGGTAGCGGGGCTTACAATGAGCAGTTCTTC. Translated: CASSQGSGAYNEQFF.

This sequence joins TRBV5-1 and TRBJ2-1, with no clear D. Germline V CDR1 and CDR2: SGHRS, YFSETQ. V gave up 4 bases and J gave up 0 bases, with 11 bases separating them. The CDR3 contains 15 residues. CDR3 in amino acids: CASSTRTASYNEQFF. CDR3 sequence (DNA): TGCGCCAGCAGCACCAGGACGGCCTCCTACAATGAGCAGTTCTTC.

This clonotype was detected a few times. This CDR3 reads CSAAPEQPGYGYTF. For the CDR3, the DNA is TGCAGTGCTGCCCCGGAGCAGCCCGGCTATGGCTACACCTTC. The chain employs TRBV20-1 and TRBJ1-2; D gene ambiguous. The V gene's germline CDR1 is DFQATT and CDR2 SNEGSKA (reference sequence). The CDR3 contains 14 residues. V was cut by 5 bases and J by 4 bases, with 17 bases left in between.